These T cell receptor beta chains were read from a single sample in a study of OX40 agonist ivuxolimab in advanced cancers. Assay used: immunoSEQ multiplex PCR; TCRdb lists only in-frame clones, some missing. The repertoire holds 60,000 or so clones, about 82% seen once, with 0.85% to 1% in the top ten. Material: CD4+ or CD8+ T cells sorted from blood, obtained in a trial of the OX40 agonist ivuxolimab. These receptors all stem from an adult with an advanced solid tumor such as melanoma, head and neck, liver or kidney cancer. Both conserved end residues are part of each CDR3. The order of the fields is clone size, CDR3 length, J gene, V gene, CDR3 protein. Size is stated for part of the rows, as once, few or many counts, or as a class when the clone is expanded.

. 16 TRBJ2-2 TRBV7-9 CASSQQGRGNTGELFF
once 14 TRBJ1-1 TRBV18 CASSPQGRNTEAFF
. 14 TRBJ1-2 TRBV2 CASTGQGPNYGYTF
. 15 TRBJ1-1 TRBV27 CATSRDGGRLTEAFF
. 15 TRBJ1-1 TRBV5-4 CASSRQARMNTEAFF
few 15 TRBJ2-7 TRBV6-1 CASSEGGRNWDEQYF
. 14 TRBJ1-4 TRBV5-5 CASSLRGVDEKLFF
. 18 TRBJ2-6 TRBV12-5 CASGWATAGQSRANVLTF
. 14 TRBJ1-1 TRBV19 CASIPGTPNTEAFF
. 15 TRBJ2-3 TRBV18 CASSPRTGFTDTQYF
. 14 TRBJ1-1 TRBV6-5 CASSYSNGVGEAFF
. 14 TRBJ2-7 TRBV6-5 CASSYEGGKGEQYF
. 13 TRBJ2-7 TRBV18 CASSRDRVNEQYF
. 13 TRBJ1-1 TRBV28 CASTSRGLREAFF
. 16 TRBJ1-2 TRBV5-1 CASSLTGSPSNYGYTF
few 18 TRBJ2-6 TRBV9 CASSPTDRGPSGANVLTF